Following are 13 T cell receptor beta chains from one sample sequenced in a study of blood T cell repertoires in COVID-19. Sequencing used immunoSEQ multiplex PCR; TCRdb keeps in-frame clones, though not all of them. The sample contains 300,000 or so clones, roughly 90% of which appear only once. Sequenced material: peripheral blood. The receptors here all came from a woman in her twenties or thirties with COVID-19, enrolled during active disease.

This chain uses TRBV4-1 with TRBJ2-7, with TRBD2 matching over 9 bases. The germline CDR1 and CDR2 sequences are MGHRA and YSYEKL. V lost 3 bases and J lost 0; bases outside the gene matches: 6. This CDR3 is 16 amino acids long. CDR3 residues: CASSHRGLAASYEQYF. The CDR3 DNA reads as TGCGCCAGCAGCCATCGGGGACTAGCCGCCTCCTACGAGCAGTACTTC.

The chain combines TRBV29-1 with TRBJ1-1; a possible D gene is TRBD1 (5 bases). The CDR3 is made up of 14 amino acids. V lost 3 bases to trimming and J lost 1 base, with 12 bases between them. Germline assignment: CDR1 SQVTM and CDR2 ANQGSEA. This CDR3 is CSVEKSGGNTEAFF. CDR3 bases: TGCAGCGTTGAGAAATCCGGGGGGAACACTGAAGCTTTCTTT.

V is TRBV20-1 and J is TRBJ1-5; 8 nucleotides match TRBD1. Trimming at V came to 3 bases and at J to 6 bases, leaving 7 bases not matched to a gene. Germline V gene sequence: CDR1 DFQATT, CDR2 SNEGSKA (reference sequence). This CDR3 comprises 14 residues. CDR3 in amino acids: CSASLNRGVQPQHF. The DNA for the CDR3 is TGCAGTGCTAGTCTCAACAGGGGGGTTCAGCCCCAGCATTTT.

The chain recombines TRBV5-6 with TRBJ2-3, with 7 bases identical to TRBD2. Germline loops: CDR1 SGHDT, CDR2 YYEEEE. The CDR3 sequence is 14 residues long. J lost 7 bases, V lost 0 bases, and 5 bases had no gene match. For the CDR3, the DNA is TGTGCCAGCAGCTTGGTGGGAGGGCCAAATACGCAGTATTTT. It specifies CASSLVGGPNTQYF.

The DNA of the CDR3 is TGTGCCACCCAACAGGGGGCCTACAATGAGCAGTTCTTC. As protein: CATQQGAYNEQFF. The chain couples TRBV6-5 to TRBJ2-1, with 8 bases aligning to TRBD1. This CDR3 is built from 13 residues. J lost 2 bases, V lost 10 bases, and 4 bases had no gene match. Germline V lookup: CDR1 MNHEY, CDR2 SVGAGI.

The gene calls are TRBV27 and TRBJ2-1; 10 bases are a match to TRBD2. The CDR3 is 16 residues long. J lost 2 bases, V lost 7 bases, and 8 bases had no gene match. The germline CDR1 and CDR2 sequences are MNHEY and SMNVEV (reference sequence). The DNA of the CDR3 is TGTGCCAGCAATCAAGCTAGCGGGAGCACCTACAATGAGCAGTTCTTC. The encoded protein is CASNQASGSTYNEQFF.

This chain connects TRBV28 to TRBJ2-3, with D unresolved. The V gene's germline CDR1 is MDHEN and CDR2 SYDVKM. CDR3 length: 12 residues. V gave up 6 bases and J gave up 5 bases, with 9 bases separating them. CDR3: CASRRYEDTQYF. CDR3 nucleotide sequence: TGTGCCAGCAGGAGGTACGAAGATACGCAGTATTTT.

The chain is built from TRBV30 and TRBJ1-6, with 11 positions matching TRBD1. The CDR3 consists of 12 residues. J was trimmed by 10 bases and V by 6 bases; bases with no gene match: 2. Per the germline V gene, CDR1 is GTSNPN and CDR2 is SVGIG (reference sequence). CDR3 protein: CACRDRGSPLHF. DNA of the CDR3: TGTGCCTGCCGGGACAGGGGGTCACCCCTCCACTTT.

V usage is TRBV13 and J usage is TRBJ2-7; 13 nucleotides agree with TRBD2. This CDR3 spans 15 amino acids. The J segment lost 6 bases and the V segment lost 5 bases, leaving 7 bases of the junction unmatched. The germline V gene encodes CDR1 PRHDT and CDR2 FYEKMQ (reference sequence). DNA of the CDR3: TGTGCCAGCAGCGACACGGGACTAGCGGGACGCGAGCAGTACTTC. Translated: CASSDTGLAGREQYF.

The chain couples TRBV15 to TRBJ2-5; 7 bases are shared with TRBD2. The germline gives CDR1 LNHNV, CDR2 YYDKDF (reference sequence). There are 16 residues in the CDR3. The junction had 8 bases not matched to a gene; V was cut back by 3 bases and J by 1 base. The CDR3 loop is CATSRTSLAAQETQYF. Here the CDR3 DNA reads TGTGCCACCAGCAGGACTAGCTTAGCCGCCCAAGAGACCCAGTACTTC.

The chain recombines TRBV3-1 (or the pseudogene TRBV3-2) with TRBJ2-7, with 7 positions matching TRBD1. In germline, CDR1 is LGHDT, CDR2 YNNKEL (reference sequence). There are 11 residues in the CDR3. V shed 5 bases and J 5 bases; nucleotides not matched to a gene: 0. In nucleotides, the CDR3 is TGTGCCAGCAGCGGACAGGACGAGCAGTACTTC. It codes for CASSGQDEQYF.

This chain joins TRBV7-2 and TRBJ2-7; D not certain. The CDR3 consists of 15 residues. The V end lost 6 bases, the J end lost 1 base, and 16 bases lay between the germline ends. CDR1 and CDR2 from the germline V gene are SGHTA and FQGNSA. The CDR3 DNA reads TGTGCCAGCAGTCTGTTTAACGGTCCTTCCTACGAGCAGTACTTC. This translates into CASSLFNGPSYEQYF.

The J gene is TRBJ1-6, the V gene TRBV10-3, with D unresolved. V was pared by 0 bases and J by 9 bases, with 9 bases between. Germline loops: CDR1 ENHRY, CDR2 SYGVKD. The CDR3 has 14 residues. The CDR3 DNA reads TGTGCCATCAGTGAGTCCATCGGGTCTTCACCCCTCCACTTT. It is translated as CAISESIGSSPLHF.